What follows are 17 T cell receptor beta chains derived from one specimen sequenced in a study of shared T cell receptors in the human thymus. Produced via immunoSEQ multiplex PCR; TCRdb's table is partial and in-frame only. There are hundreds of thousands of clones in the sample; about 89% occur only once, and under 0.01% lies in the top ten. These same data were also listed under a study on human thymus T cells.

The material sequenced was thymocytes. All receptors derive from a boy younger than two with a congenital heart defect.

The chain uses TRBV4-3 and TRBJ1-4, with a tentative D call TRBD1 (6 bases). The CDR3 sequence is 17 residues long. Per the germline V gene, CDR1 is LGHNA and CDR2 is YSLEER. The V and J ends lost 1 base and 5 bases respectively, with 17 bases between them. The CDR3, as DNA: TGCGCCAGCAGCCAAGGGGGAGTGGCAGGGGTAAATGAAAAACTGTTTTTT. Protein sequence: CASSQGGVAGVNEKLFF.

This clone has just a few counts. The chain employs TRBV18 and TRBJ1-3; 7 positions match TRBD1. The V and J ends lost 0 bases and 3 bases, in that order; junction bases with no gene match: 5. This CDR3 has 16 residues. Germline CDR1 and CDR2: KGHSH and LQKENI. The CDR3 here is CASSPPRTGDGNTIYF. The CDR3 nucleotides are TGTGCCAGCTCACCACCCCGGACAGGAGATGGAAACACCATATATTTT.

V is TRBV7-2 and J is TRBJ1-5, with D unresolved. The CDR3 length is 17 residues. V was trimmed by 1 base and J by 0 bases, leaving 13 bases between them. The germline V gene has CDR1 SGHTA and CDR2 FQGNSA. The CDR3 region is CASSLVNQVFSNQPQHF. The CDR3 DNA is TGTGCCAGCAGCTTAGTTAATCAGGTTTTTAGCAATCAGCCCCAGCATTTT.

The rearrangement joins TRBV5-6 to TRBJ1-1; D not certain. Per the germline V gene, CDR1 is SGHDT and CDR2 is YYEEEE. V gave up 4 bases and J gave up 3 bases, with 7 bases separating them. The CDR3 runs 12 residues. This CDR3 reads CASSVTDTEAFF. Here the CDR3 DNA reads TGTGCCAGCAGCGTGACTGACACTGAAGCTTTCTTT.

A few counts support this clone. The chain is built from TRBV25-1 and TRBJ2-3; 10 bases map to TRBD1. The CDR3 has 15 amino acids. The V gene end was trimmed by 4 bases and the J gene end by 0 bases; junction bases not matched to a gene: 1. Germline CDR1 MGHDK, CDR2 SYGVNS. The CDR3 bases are TGTGCCAGCAGTGGGGGACAGGGGAGCACAGATACGCAGTATTTT. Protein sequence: CASSGGQGSTDTQYF.

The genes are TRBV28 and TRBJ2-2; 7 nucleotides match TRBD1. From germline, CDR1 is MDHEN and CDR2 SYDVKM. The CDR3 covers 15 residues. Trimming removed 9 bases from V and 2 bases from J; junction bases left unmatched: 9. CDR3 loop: CARQRGTENTGELFF. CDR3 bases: TGTGCCAGGCAACGTGGGACAGAAAACACCGGGGAGCTGTTTTTT. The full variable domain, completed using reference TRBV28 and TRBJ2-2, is DVKVTQSSRYLVKRTGEKVFLECVQDMDHENMFWYRQDPGLGLRLIYFSYDVKMKEKGDIPEGYSVSREKKERFSLILESASTNQTSMYLCARQRGTENTGELFFGEGSRLTVL.

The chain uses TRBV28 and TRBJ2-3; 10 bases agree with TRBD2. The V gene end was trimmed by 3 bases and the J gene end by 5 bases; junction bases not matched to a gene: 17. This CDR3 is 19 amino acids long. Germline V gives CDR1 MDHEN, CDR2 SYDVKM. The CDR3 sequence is CASSFGPRGAGGFQDTQYF. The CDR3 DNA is TGTGCCAGCAGTTTCGGCCCCCGGGGAGCGGGAGGGTTTCAAGATACGCAGTATTTT.

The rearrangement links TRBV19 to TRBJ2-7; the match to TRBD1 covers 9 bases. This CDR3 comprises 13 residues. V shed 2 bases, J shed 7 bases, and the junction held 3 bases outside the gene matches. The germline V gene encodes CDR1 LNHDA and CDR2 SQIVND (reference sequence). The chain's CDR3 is CASSILTGGEQYF. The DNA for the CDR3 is TGTGCCAGTAGTATACTGACAGGGGGAGAGCAGTACTTC.

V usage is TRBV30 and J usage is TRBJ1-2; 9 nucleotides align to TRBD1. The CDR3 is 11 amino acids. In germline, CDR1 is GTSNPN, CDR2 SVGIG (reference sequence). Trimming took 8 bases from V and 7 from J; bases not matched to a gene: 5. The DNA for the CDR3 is TGTGCCGCTACAGGGGGCTCTGGCTACACCTTC. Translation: CAATGGSGYTF.

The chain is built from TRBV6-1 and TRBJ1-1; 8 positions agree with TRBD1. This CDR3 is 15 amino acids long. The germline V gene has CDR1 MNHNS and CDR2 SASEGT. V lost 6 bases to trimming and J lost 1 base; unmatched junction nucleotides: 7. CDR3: CASSLTGAKNTEAFF. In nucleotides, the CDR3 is TGTGCCAGCAGCCTGACAGGGGCAAAGAACACTGAAGCTTTCTTT.

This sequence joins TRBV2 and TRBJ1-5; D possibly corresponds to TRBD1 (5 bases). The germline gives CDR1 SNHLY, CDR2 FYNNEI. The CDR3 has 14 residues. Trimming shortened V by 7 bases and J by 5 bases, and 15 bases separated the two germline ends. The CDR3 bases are TGTGCCAGCAAGGTGACAGTTCGCGATCAGCCCCAGCATTTT. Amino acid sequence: CASKVTVRDQPQHF. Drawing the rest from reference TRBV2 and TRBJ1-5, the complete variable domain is EPEVTQTPSHQVTQMGQEVILRCVPISNHLYFYWYRQILGQKVEFLVSFYNNEISEKSEIFDDQFSVERPDGSNFTLKIRSTKLEDSAMYFCASKVTVRDQPQHFGDGTRLSIL.

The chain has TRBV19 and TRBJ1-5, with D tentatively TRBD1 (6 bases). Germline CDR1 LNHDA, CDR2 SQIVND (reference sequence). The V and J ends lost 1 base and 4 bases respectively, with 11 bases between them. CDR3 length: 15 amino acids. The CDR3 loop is CASSIVRGANQPQHF. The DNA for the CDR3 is TGTGCCAGTAGTATAGTGCGGGGGGCGAATCAGCCCCAGCATTTT.

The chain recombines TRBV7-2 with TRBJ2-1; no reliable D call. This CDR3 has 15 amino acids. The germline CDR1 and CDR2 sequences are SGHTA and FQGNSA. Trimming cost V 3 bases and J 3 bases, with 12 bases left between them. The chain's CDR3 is CASSLMSLVYNEQFF. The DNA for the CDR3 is TGTGCCAGCAGCTTGATGAGTTTAGTCTACAATGAGCAGTTCTTC.

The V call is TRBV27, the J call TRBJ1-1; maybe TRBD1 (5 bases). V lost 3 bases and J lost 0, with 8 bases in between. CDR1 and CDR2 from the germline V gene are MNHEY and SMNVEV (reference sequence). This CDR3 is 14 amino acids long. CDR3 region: CASSFGGVNTEAFF. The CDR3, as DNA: TGTGCCAGCAGTTTCGGGGGTGTGAACACTGAAGCTTTCTTT.

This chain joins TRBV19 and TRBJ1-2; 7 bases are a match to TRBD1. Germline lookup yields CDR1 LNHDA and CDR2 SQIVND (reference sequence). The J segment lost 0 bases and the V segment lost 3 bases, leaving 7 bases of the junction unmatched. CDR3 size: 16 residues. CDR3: CASSMAGTDANYGYTF. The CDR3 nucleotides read TGTGCCAGTAGTATGGCCGGGACAGATGCTAACTATGGCTACACCTTC.

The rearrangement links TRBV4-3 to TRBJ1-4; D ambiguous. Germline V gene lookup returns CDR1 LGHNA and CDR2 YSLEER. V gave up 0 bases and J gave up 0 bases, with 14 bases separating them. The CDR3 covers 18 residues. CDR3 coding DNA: TGCGCCAGCAGCCAAGAGTTTCCCCTAGGAGCAACTAATGAAAAACTGTTTTTT. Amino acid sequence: CASSQEFPLGATNEKLFF.

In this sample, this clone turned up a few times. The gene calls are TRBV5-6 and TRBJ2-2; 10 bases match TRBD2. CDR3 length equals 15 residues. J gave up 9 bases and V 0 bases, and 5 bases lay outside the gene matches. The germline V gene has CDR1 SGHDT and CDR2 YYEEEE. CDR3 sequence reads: CASSLDPSGGRELFF. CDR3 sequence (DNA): TGTGCCAGCAGCTTGGATCCTAGCGGGGGCAGGGAGCTGTTTTTT.